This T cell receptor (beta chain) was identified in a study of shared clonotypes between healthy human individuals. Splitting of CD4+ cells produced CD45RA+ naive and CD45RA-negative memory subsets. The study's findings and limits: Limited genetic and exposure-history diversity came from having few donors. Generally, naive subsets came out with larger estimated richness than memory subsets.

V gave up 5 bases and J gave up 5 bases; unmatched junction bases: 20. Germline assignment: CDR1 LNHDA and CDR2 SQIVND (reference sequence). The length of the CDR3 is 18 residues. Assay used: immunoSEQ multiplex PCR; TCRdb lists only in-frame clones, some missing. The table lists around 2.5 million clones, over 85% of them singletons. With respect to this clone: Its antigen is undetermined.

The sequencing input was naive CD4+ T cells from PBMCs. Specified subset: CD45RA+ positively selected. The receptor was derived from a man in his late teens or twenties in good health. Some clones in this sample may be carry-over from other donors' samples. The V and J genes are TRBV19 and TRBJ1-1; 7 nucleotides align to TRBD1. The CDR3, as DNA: TGTGCCAGTAGTGGACTACAGTTAAGACAGGGTCGAAGGACTGAAGCTTTCTTT. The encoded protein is CASSGLQLRQGRRTEAFF.